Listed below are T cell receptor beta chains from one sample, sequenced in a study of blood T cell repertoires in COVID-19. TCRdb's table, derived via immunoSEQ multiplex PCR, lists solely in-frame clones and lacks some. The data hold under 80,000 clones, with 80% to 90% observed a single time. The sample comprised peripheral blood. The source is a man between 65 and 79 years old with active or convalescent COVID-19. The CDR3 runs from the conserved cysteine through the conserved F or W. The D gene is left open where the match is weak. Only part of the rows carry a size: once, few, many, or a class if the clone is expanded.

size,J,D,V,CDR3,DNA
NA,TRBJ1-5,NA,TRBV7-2,CASSLVDSPRQPQHF,TGTGCCAGCAGCTTAGTCGACAGCCCCCGCCAGCCCCAGCATTTT
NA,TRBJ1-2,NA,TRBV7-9,CASSSLTVSGYTF,TGTGCCAGCAGTAGCCTGACAGTTTCTGGCTACACCTTC
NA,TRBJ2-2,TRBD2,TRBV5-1,CASSLEGLAGTGELFF,TGCGCCAGCAGCCTGGAAGGACTAGCGGGGACCGGGGAGCTGTTTTTT
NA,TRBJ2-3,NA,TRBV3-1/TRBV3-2,CASSQVTDTQYF,TGTGCCAGCAGCCAAGTCACTGATACGCAGTATTTT
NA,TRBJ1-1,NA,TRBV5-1,CASSFWGQLDTEAFF,TGCGCCAGCAGCTTTTGGGGGCAGCTTGACACTGAAGCTTTCTTT
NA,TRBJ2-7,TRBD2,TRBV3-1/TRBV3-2,CASSQDLRLAGRTYEQYF,TGTGCCAGCAGCCAAGATCTCCGACTAGCAGGTCGAACCTACGAGCAGTACTTC
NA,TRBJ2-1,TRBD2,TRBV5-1,CASSMGLADYNEQFF,TGCGCCAGCAGCATGGGACTAGCGGATTACAATGAGCAGTTCTTC
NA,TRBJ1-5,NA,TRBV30,CAWSGTETGQPQHF,TGTGCCTGGAGTGGAACGGAGACAGGCCAGCCCCAGCATTTT
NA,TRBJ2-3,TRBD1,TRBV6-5,CASRRQGPITDTQYF,TGTGCCAGCAGAAGACAGGGTCCCATCACAGATACGCAGTATTTT
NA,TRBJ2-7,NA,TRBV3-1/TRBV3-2,CASTRQGAGGYEQYF,TGTGCCAGCACCCGCCAGGGGGCGGGGGGGTACGAGCAGTACTTC
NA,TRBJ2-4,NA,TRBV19,CASSIVQNKNIQYF,TGTGCCAGTAGTATAGTACAGAACAAAAACATTCAGTACTTC
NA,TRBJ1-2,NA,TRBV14,CASSPLQGGEYGYTF,TGTGCCAGCAGCCCCTTACAGGGAGGGGAATATGGCTACACCTTC
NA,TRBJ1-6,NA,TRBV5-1,CASSPSTENNSPLHF,TGCGCCAGCAGCCCGTCCACAGAGAATAATTCACCCCTCCACTTT
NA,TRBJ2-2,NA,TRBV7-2,CASRSGTLNTGELFF,TGTGCCAGCAGATCCGGGACATTGAACACCGGGGAGCTGTTTTTT
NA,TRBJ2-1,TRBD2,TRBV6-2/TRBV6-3,CASSYPRLAGKVVNEQFF,TGTGCCAGCAGTTACCCAAGACTAGCGGGAAAGGTCGTCAATGAGCAGTTCTTC
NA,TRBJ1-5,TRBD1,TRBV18,CASSPGQGANQPQHF,TGTGCCAGCTCACCAGGACAGGGGGCGAATCAGCCCCAGCATTTT
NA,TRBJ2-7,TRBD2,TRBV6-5,CASKEGRGYEQYF,TGTGCCAGCAAGGAGGGGAGGGGATACGAGCAGTACTTC
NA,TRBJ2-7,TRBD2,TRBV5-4,CASSYGTSGSSYEQYF,TGTGCCAGCAGCTATGGGACTAGCGGTTCTTCCTACGAGCAGTACTTC
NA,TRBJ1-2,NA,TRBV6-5,CASSPEPMSYTF,TGTGCCAGCAGCCCCGAGCCTATGAGCTACACCTTC
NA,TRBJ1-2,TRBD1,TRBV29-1,CSVRTGGVYGYTF,TGCAGCGTACGGACAGGGGGCGTCTATGGCTACACCTTC
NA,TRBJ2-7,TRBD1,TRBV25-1,CASSDRWAGGHEQYF,TGTGCCAGCAGTGACCGCTGGGCAGGGGGCCACGAGCAGTACTTC
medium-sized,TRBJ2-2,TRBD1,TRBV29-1,CSVRTGTGVTGELFF,TGCAGCGTGAGAACCGGGACAGGGGTGACCGGGGAGCTGTTTTTT
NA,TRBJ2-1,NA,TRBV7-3,CASSPGGSYNEQFF,TGTGCCAGCAGCCCCGGGGGCTCCTACAATGAGCAGTTCTTC
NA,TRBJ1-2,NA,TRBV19,CASRPGRGSYGYTF,TGTGCCAGTAGGCCAGGGCGGGGAAGCTATGGCTACACCTTC
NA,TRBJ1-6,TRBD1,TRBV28,CASSPPTGGSNSPLHF,TGTGCCAGCAGCCCCCCTACAGGGGGCTCGAATTCACCCCTCCACTTT
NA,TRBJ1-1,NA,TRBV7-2,CASSSGANTEAFF,TGTGCCAGCAGCTCCGGAGCGAACACTGAAGCTTTCTTT
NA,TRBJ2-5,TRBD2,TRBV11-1,CASSSPFGGGETQYF,TGTGCCAGCAGCTCTCCTTTTGGGGGGGGAGAGACCCAGTACTTC
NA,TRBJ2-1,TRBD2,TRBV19,CASSILAGGNEQFF,TGTGCCAGTAGTATTCTAGCGGGAGGGAATGAGCAGTTCTTC
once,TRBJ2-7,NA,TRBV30,CAWSAGLPPQYF,TGTGCCTGGAGCGCGGGCCTTCCGCCGCAGTACTTC
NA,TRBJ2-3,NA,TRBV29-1,CSVSRKKDTQYF,TGCAGCGTTAGCAGGAAGAAAGATACGCAGTATTTT
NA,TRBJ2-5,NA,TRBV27,CASRGWSGFETQYF,TGTGCCAGCAGAGGTTGGAGCGGTTTCGAGACCCAGTACTTC
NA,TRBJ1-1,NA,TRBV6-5,CASTGLGEAFF,TGTGCCAGCACGGGGTTGGGTGAAGCTTTCTTT
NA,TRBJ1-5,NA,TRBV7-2,CASSAHSGDKYHF,TGTGCCAGCAGCGCTCACTCCGGGGACAAGTACCATTTT
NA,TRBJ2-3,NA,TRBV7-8,CASSLKTSEDTQYF,TGTGCCAGCAGCTTAAAAACATCTGAAGATACGCAGTATTTT
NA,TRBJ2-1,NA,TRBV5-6,CASSLPRRGEQFF,TGTGCCAGCAGCTTGCCCCGCCGGGGTGAGCAGTTCTTC
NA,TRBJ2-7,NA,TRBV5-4,CASSLAAGNEYF,TGTGCCAGCAGCTTGGCCGCGGGGAACGAGTACTTC
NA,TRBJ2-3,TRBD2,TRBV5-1,CASSTGGRTDTQYF,TGCGCCAGCAGCACTGGCGGGAGGACAGATACGCAGTATTTT
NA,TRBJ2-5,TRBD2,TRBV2,CASRTSSGRVGETQYF,TGTGCCAGCAGGACCAGTAGCGGGAGAGTTGGAGAGACCCAGTACTTC